This T cell receptor (beta chain) comes out of a study of CD8+ T cells in alopecia areata. The treatment was: oral pan-JAK inhibitor, 5-10 mg twice daily. There are 13 residues in the CDR3. V lost 10 bases, J lost 0 bases, and 5 bases stayed unmatched. CDR1 MGHDK and CDR2 SYGVNS come from the germline V gene. Sequencing relied on a cDNA template that was reverse transcribed from extracted RNA. The protocol was immunoSEQ multiplex PCR, while the TCRdb copy is restricted to in-frame clones and leaves out a portion. The sample contains hundreds of thousands of clones, approximately 65% of which appear only once.

The input for sequencing was CD4+ T cells sorted from blood, taken around week 44, from a patient treated with tofacitinib. The chain recombines TRBV25-1 with TRBJ1-2; TRBD1 agrees at 7 bases. The TCR sequence derives from a human donor with alopecia areata. The CDR3 loop is CATATGPNYGYTF. Written as DNA, the CDR3 is TGTGCCACCGCGACAGGGCCTAACTATGGCTACACCTTC.